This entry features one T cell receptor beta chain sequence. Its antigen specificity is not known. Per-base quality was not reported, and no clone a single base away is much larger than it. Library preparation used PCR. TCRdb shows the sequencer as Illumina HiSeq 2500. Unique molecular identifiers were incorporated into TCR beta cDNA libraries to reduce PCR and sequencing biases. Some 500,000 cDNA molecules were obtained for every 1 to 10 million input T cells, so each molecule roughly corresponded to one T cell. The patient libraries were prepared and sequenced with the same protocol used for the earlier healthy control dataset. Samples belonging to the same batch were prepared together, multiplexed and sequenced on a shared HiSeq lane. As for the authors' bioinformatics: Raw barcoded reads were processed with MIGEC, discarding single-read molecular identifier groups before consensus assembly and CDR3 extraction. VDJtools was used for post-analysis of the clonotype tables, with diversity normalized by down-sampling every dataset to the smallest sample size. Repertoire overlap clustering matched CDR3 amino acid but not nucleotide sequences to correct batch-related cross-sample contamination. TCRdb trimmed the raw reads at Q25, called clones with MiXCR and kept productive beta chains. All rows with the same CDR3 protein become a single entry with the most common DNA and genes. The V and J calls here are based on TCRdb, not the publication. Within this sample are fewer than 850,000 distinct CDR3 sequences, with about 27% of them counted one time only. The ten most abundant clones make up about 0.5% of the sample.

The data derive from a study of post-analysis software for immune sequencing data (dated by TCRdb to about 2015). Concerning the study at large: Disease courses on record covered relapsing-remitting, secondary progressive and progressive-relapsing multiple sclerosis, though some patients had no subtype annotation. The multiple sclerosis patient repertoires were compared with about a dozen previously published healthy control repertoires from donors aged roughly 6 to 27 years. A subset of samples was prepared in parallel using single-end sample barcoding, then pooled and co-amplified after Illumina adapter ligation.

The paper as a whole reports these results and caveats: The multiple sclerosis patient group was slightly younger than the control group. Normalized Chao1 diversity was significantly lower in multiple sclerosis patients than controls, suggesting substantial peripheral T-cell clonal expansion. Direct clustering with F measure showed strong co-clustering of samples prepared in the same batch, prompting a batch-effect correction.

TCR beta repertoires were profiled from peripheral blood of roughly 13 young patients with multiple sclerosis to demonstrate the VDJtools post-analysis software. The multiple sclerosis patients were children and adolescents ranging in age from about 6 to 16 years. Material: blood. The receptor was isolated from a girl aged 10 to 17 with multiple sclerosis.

The CDR3 protein sequence reads: CASRKSGPGANVLTF. The DNA is as follows: TGTGCCAGCAGGAAGTCAGGGCCCGGGGCCAACGTCCTGACTTTC. The chain is assembled from TRBV28 and TRBJ2-6, and TRBD1 may be the D gene, going by 5 matching bases. CDR1 and CDR2 were assigned from the germline V gene as MDHEN and SYDVKM. From cysteine to phenylalanine, the CDR3 is 15 amino acids long. Just CDR3 DNA is preserved here, 45 bases in frame from base 1. The trim is 6 bases for V and 4 bases for J, with a gap of 13 bases between the germline ends. With all but the CDR3 taken from the reference TRBV28 and TRBJ2-6 genes, the full variable domain is: DVKVTQSSRYLVKRTGEKVFLECVQDMDHENMFWYRQDPGLGLRLIYFSYDVKMKEKGDIPEGYSVSREKKERFSLILESASTNQTSMYLCASRKSGPGANVLTFGAGSRLTVL.